The clone carrying this T cell receptor beta chain was counted a few times. Its antigen is unknown. The source of the sample is a study of T-cell memory formation after mild COVID-19. Study results and limitations: There were some responding clones in pre-infection memory, which suggested that cross-reactive memory had joined. Clones that contracted clustered mainly in CM and EM if CD4+ and in EMRA if CD8+.

TCRdb fed the 5' RACE reads into MiXCR, producing one record per CDR3 protein. This table holds about 210,000 distinct CDR3 sequences, 10% found once. The CDR3 runs to 15 residues. The V gene lost 2 bases and the J gene lost 3 bases, with 13 bases spanning the gap. Looked up from germline, CDR1 is SGHNT and CDR2 is YYREEE (reference sequence). This TCR was sampled from a man between 18 and 35 years old who had mild COVID-19 (a few samples of this study predate the infection). Cell type and time point are not known. The sample taken for sequencing was PBMCs or a T cell subset sorted from them (not recorded which). The chain recombines TRBV5-4 with TRBJ2-3; D is unresolved. The CDR3 DNA reads TGTGCCAGCAGCTTCCCGGGTAGCAGGACAGATACGCAGTATTTT. This codes for CASSFPGSRTDTQYF.